This T cell receptor beta chain derives from a study of blood T cell repertoires in COVID-19 (TCRdb year 2020). Broadly, across the study: Samples from collaborators originated in the United States, Italy and Spain and spanned both the acute and convalescent phases of COVID-19. The material from the prospective study consisted of cDNA or gDNA derived from T cells, B-cell-depleted T cells, or PBMCs. Subjects who had been exposed to COVID-19, were actively infected with it, or had recovered from it provided the deeply sampled blood TCRbeta repertoires that made up the dataset. The repertoires were released in a freely available public database intended as a resource for research on the immune response to SARS-CoV-2. Samples came from the ongoing ImmuneRACE study (first 160 participants) plus 1,254 subjects from 6 global collaborators. Nearly every sample came with metadata listing a de-identified subject ID, COVID-19 status, age in years and sex. Where available, HLA class I and class II types were obtained from metadata supplied by the sample provider rather than from assay-based typing. Study-wide findings and limitations: The quantity of clinical and demographic metadata differed by source and by participant and was supplied without curation.

Taken from cysteine to phenylalanine, the CDR3 has 15 residues. Kept here is only the CDR3 DNA, which spans 45 bases and is read in frame from base 1. The trim is 7 bases for V and 2 bases for J, with a gap of 12 bases between the germline ends. CDR1 and CDR2 (SNHLY, FYNNEI) derive from the germline V gene. One collaborating source in Seattle enrolled patients while the patients were actively infected and followed the patients over time throughout the course of disease. Each collaborating institution followed its own protocols to collect whole blood in K2EDTA tubes. Collaborator samples were shipped for TCRbeta analysis as frozen whole blood, isolated PBMCs, or DNA extracted from either sample type. TCRbeta CDR3 regions were amplified from genomic DNA using the immunoSEQ Assay, a bias-controlled multiplex PCR. The original methods were these. The number of nucleated cells in each sample was estimated from the amplification of reference gene primers within the assay. To quantify the absolute abundance of each unique TCRbeta CDR3 rearrangement, sequence reads were collapsed and filtered. Productive Simpson clonality was computed per sample as the square root of Simpson's diversity index over productive rearrangements. TCRdb re-hosts the immuneACCESS table, in-frame sequences only. Its copies lack some clones; in the studies checked, an unresolved V gene accounts for under half of them, and the cause for the rest is not known. The V and J calls and clone size are taken from that table; D and trimming were inferred from the DNA. For this sample the table gives 350,000 or so clones, of which about 89% were detected only once. The ten largest clonotypes hold about 9.4% of the sample.

Worth noting for this clone: What this receptor recognizes is not known. No base-level quality is on record; no much larger clone is a single base apart.

The receptor was isolated from a woman in her thirties with COVID-19, enrolled during active disease. The specimen was peripheral blood. The sequence is built from TRBV2 and TRBJ1-6, with a tentative D gene TRBD1 over 5 matching bases. The bases are TGTGCCAGCACGGGGGAGGGGCCCTATAATTCACCCCTCCACTTT. The encoded protein is CASTGEGPYNSPLHF. The full variable domain, with segments outside the CDR3 supplied by the reference TRBV2 and TRBJ1-6 proteins, appears as EPEVTQTPSHQVTQMGQEVILRCVPISNHLYFYWYRQILGQKVEFLVSFYNNEISEKSEIFDDQFSVERPDGSNFTLKIRSTKLEDSAMYFCASTGEGPYNSPLHFGNGTRLTVT.